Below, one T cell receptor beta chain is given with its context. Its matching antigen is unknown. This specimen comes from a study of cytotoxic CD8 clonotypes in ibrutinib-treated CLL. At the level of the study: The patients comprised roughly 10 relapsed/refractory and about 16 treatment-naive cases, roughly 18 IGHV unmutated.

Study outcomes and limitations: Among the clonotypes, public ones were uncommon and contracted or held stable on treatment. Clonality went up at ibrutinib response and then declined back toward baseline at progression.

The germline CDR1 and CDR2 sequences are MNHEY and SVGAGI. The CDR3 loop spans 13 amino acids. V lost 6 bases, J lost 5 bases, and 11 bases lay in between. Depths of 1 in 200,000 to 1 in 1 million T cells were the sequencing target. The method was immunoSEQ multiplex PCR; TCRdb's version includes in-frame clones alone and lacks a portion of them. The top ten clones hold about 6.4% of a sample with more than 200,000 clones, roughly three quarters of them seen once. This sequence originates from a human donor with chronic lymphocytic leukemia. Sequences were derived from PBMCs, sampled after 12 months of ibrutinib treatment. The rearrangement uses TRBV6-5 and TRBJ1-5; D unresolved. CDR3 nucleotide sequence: TGTGCCAGCAGCCCCTATGGCGATCAGCCCCAGCATTTT. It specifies CASSPYGDQPQHF.